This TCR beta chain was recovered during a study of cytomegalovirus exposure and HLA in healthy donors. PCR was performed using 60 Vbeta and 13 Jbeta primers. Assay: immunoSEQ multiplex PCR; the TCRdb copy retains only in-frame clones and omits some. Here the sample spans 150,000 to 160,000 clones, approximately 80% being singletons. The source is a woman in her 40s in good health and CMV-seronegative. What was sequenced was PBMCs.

CDR3 loop: CASSSPVFATNEKLFF. DNA of the CDR3: TGTGCCAGCAGCTCCCCTGTATTCGCAACTAATGAAAAACTGTTTTTT. This chain connects TRBV7-9 to TRBJ1-4, with unresolved D. V was pared by 4 bases and J by 0 bases, with 12 bases between. This CDR3 has 16 residues. Germline assignment: CDR1 SEHNR and CDR2 FQNEAQ (reference sequence). The variable domain in full, with the rest retrieved from reference TRBV7-9 and TRBJ1-4, is DTGVSQNPRHKITKRGQNVTFRCDPISEHNRLYWYRQTLGQGPEFLTYFQNEAQLEKSRLLSDRFSAERPKGSFSTLEIQRTEQGDSAMYLCASSSPVFATNEKLFFGSGTQLSVL.